This T cell receptor (beta chain) comes out of a study of blood T cell repertoires in COVID-19 (dated by TCRdb to 2020 to 2021). At the level of the whole study: Samples from collaborators originated in the United States, Italy and Spain and spanned both the acute and convalescent phases of COVID-19. The prospective study material was composed of cDNA or gDNA derived from T cells, B-cell-depleted T cells, or PBMCs. Subjects who had been exposed to COVID-19, were actively infected with it, or had recovered from it provided the deeply sampled blood TCRbeta repertoires that made up the dataset. The repertoires were released in a freely available public database meant as a resource for research on the immune response to SARS-CoV-2. The samples were drawn from the first 160 participants of the ongoing ImmuneRACE study and from some 1,300 subjects provided by 6 global collaborators. The sample metadata nearly always contained a de-identified subject ID, COVID-19 status, age in years and sex. Where available, HLA class I and class II types were obtained from metadata supplied by the sample provider rather than from assay-based typing. Overall results and qualifications from the work: Clinical and demographic metadata were provided uncurated, with the amount varying by source and participant.

TCRbeta CDR3 regions were amplified from genomic DNA by means of the immunoSEQ Assay, a bias-controlled multiplex PCR. The study's own analysis went as follows. The number of nucleated cells in each sample was estimated by amplification of reference gene primers within the assay. Sequence reads were collapsed and filtered to measure the absolute abundance of every unique TCRbeta CDR3 rearrangement. For each sample, productive Simpson clonality was calculated by taking the square root of Simpson's diversity index across productive rearrangements. TCRdb limited this immuneACCESS table to in-frame rearrangements with V and J called. A share of clones is missing; checked studies link under half to unresolved V genes, and the rest is unexplained. The V and J calls and clone size come from that table; D and trimming were worked out from the DNA. This sample is represented by 150,000 to 200,000 clones; around 80% of them were singletons. Jointly, the top ten make up 13% of the sample.

Notes on this clone: No cognate antigen has been identified for it. No base-level quality is on record; no much larger clone is a single base apart. This specimen includes other DNA sequences encoding the same CDR3.

In the prospective study, participants were roughly 18 to 95 years old, resided in about 25 geographic areas of the United States, and were enrolled through a virtual design. In the prospective study, cohorts were assigned on the basis of participant-reported clinical history obtained from a screening survey and a study questionnaire. Recovered participants in ImmuneRACE Cohort 3 were defined by two consecutive negative NP/OP PCR tests, clearance by a healthcare professional, or resolution of symptoms. Mobile phlebotomists in the prospective study collected whole blood, serum and a nasopharyngeal or oropharyngeal swab from every participant. Additional blood draws and questionnaires over an approximately 2-month period could optionally be provided by prospective study participants. Prospective study blood samples were shipped either frozen or at room temperature before DNA extraction. This clonotype was sampled from a woman between 55 and 75 years old who had recovered from COVID-19. Sample: PBMCs or T cells enriched from blood (not recorded which).

The DNA reads as follows: TGCGCCAGCAGCTTGGGCCAACTAGCGGGGGGACAAGAGACCCAGTACTTC. Translated, it reads CASSLGQLAGGQETQYF. The rearrangement combines TRBV5-1 with TRBJ2-5; 12 bases in the junction line up with TRBD2. Trimming leaves V shorter by 0 bases and J shorter by 2 bases, with the junction holding 5 bases beyond the gene matches. The cysteine opens and the phenylalanine closes a CDR3 of 17 amino acids. Solely the CDR3 DNA is kept, with 51 bases framed from the first base. Per the germline V gene, SGHRS is the CDR1 and YFSETQ is the CDR2.